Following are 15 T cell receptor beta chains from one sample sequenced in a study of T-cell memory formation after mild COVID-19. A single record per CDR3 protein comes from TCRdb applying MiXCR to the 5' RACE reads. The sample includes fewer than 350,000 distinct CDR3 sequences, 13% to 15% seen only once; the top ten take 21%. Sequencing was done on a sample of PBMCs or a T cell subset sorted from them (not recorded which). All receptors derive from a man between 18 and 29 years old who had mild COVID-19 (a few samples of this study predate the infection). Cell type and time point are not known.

Here the CDR3 reads CASSHRGQGIVYEQYV. CDR3 nucleotide sequence: TGCGCCAGCAGCCACCGAGGACAGGGCATCGTCTACGAGCAGTACGTC. The genes are TRBV4-1 and TRBJ2-7; 8 bases are shared with TRBD1. Germline V CDR1 and CDR2: MGHRA, YSYEKL. The CDR3 is made up of 16 amino acids. V lost 3 bases to trimming and J lost 3 bases; unmatched junction nucleotides: 10.

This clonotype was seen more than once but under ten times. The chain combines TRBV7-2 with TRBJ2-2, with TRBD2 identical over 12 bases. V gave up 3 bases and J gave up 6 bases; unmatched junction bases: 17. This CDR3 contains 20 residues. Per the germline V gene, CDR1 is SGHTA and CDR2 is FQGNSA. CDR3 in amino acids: CASSFVRTSGTPNGAGELFF. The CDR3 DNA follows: TGTGCCAGCAGCTTCGTTCGGACTAGCGGGACCCCTAATGGTGCCGGGGAGCTGTTTTTT.

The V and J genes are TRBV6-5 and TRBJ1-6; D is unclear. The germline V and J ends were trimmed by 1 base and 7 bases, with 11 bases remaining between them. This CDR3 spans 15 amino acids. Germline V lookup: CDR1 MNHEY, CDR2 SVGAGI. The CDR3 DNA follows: TGTGCCAGCAGTTACTTTTCCACGAGGAATTCACCCCTCCACTTT. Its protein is CASSYFSTRNSPLHF.

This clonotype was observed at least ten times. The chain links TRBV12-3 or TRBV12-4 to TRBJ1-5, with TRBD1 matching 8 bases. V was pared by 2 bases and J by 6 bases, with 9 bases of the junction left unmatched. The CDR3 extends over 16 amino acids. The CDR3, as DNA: TGTGCCAGCAGTTTAACGACAGGGGTGGGGTTTCAGCCCCAGCATTTT. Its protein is CASSLTTGVGFQPQHF.

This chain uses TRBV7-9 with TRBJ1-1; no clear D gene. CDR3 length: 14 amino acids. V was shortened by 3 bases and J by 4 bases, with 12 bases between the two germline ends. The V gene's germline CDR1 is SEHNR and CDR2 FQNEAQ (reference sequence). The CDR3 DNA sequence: TGTGCCAGCAGCTTTGAGTCGGGATCCACTGAAGCTTTCTTT. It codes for CASSFESGSTEAFF.

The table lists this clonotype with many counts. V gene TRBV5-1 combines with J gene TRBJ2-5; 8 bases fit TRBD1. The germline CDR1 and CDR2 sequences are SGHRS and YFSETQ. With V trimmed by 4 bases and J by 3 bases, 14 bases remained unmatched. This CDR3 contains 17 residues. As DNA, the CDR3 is TGCGCCAGCAGCGAGAATCCGACAGGGGTCGGCAAAGAGACCCAGTACTTC. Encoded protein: CASSENPTGVGKETQYF.

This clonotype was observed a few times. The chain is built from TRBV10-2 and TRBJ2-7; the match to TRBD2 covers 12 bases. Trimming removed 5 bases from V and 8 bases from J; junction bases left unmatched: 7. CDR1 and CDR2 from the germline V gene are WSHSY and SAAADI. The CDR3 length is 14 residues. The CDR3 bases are TGCGCCAGCAGTCTGACTAGCGGGAGCTATAAGCAGTACGTC. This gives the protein CASSLTSGSYKQYV.

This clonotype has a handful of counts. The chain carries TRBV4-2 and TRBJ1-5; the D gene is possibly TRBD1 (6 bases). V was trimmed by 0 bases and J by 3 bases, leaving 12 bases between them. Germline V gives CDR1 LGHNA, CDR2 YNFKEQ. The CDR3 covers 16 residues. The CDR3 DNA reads TGTGCCAGCAGCCAAGATAAGGACAGAATCAATCAGCCCCAGCATTTT. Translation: CASSQDKDRINQPQHF.

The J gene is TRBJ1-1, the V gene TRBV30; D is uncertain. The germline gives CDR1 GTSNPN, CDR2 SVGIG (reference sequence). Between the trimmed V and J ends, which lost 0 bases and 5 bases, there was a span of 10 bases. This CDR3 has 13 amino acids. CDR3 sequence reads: CAWSVALGTEAFF. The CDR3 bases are TGTGCCTGGAGTGTCGCGTTAGGGACTGAAGCTTTCTTT.

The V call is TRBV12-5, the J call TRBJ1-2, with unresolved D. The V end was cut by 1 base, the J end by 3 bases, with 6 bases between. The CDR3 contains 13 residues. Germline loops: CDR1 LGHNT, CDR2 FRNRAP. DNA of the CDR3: TGTGCTAGTGGTTTGGGGGTTTACTATGGCTACACCTTC. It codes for CASGLGVYYGYTF.

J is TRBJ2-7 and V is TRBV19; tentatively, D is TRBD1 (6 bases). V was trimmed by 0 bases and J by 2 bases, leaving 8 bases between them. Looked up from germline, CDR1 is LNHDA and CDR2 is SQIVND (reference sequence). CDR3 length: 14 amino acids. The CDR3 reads CASSIEGAAYEQYF. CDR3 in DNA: TGTGCCAGTAGTATAGAGGGGGCCGCCTACGAGCAGTACTTC.

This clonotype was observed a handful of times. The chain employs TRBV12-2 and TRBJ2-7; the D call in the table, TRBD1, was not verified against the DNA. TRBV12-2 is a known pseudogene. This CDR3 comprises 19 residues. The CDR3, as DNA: TGTGCAAGTCGCTTAGAGGGGGTTCCGGGACAAGAGAGCTCCTACGAGCAGTACGTC. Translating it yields CASRLEGVPGQESSYEQYV.

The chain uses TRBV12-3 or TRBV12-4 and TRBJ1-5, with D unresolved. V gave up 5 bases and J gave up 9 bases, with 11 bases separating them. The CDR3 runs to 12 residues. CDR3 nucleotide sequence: TGTGCCAGCAGTCAAGATGCCCGGCCCCAGCATTTT. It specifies CASSQDARPQHF.

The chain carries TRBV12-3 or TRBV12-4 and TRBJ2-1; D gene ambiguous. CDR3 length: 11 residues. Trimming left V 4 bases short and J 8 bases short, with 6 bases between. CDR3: CASSYGDEQFF. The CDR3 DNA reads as TGTGCCAGCAGTTATGGCGATGAGCAGTTCTTC.

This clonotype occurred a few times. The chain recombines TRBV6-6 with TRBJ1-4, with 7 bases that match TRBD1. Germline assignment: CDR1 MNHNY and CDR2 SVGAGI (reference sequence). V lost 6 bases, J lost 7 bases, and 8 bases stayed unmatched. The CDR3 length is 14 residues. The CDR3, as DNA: TGTGCCAGCAGCACACGACAGGGAGGTGAAAAACTGTTTTTT. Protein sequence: CASSTRQGGEKLFF.